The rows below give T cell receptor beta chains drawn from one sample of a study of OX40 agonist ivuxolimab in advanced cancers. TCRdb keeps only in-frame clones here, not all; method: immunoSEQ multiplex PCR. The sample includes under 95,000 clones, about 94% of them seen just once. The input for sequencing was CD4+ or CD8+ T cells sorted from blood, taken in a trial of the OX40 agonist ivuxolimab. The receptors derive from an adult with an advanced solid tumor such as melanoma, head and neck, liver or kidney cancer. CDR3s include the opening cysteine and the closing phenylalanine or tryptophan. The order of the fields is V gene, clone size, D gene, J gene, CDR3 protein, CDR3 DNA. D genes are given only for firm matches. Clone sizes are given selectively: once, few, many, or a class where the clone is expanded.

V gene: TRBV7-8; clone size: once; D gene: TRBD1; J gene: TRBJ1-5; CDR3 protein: CASSSTGGGQPQHF; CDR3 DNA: TGTGCCAGCAGCTCCACAGGGGGCGGTCAGCCCCAGCATTTT
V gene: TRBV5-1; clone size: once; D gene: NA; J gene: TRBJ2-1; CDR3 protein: CASRQESSYNEQFF; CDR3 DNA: TGCGCCAGCCGCCAGGAGAGCTCCTACAATGAGCAGTTCTTC
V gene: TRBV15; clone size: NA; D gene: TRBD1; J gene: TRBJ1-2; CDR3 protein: CATSREALRTGGYGYTF; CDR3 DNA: TGTGCCACCAGCAGAGAAGCTCTTAGGACAGGGGGCTATGGCTACACCTTC
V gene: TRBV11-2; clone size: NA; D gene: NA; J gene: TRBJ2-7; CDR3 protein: CASSLVSDYEQYF; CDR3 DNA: TGTGCCAGCAGCTTAGTTTCTGATTACGAGCAGTACTTC
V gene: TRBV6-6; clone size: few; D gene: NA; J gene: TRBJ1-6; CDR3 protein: CASMPDSGYSPLHF; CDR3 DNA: TGTGCCAGCATGCCAGATAGCGGGTATTCACCCCTCCACTTT
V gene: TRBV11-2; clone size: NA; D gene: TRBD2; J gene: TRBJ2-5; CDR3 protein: CASSLGGRRETQYF; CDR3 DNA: TGTGCCAGCAGCTTAGGCGGGAGGAGAGAGACCCAGTACTTC
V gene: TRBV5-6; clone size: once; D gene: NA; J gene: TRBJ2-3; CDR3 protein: CASSLGAGTDTQYF; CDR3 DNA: TGTGCCAGCAGCTTGGGGGCCGGGACAGATACGCAGTATTTT
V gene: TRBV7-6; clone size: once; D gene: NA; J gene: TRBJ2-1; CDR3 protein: CASSLGAHQFF; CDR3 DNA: TGTGCCAGCAGCTTAGGAGCACACCAGTTCTTC
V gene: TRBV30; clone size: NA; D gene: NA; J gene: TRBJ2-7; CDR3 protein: CAWSGDRGREQYF; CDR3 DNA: TGTGCCTGGAGCGGGGACCGTGGGCGCGAGCAGTACTTC
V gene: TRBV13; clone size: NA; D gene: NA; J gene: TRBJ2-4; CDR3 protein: CASSPPAGLAKNIQYF; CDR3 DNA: TGTGCCAGCAGCCCCCCGGCGGGTTTAGCCAAAAACATTCAGTACTTC
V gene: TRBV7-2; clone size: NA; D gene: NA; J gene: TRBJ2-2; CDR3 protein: CASSTLATGELFF; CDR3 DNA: TGTGCCAGCAGCACACTAGCCACCGGGGAGCTGTTTTTT
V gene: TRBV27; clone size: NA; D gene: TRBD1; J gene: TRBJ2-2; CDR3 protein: CASSLLDRGPSGELFF; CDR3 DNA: TGTGCCAGCAGTTTATTGGACAGGGGGCCATCAGGGGAGCTGTTTTTT
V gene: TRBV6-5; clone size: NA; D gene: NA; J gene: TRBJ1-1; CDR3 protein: CASSYFSLLNTEAFF; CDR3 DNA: TGTGCCAGCAGTTATTTTAGCCTTCTGAACACTGAAGCTTTCTTT
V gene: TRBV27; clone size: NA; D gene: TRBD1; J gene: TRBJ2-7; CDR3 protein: CASSPAGGLNEQYF; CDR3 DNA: TGTGCCAGCAGTCCGGCAGGGGGCCTGAACGAGCAGTACTTC
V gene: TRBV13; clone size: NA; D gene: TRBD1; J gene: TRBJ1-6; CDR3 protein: CASSWGQGTLHF; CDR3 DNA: TGTGCCAGCAGCTGGGGACAGGGAACCCTCCACTTT
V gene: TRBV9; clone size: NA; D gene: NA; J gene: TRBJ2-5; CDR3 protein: CASSVSTEGGTQYF; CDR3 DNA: TGTGCCAGCAGCGTTTCTACGGAGGGGGGGACCCAGTACTTC
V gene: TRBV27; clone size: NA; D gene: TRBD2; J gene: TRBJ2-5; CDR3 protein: CASRLAGYQETQYF; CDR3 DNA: TGTGCCAGCAGACTAGCGGGGTACCAAGAGACCCAGTACTTC
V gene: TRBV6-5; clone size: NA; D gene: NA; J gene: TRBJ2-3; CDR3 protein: CASSYTLGQSTDTQYF; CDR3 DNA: TGTGCCAGCAGTTACACCCTTGGACAGTCCACAGATACGCAGTATTTT
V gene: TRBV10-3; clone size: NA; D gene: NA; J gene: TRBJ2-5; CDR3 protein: CAISESYQETQYF; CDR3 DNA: TGTGCCATCAGTGAGTCGTATCAAGAGACCCAGTACTTC
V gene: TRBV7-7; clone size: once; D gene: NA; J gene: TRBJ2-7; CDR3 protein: CASSPRGETYEQYF; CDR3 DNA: TGTGCCAGCAGCCCCCGGGGAGAAACTTACGAGCAGTACTTC
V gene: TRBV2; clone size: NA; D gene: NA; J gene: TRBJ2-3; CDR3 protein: CAAAWSSGPTDTQYF; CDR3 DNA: TGTGCCGCAGCATGGAGTAGCGGCCCCACAGATACGCAGTATTTT
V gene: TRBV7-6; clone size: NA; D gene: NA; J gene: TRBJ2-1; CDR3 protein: CASSLRADNEQFF; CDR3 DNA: TGTGCCAGCAGCCTTCGAGCCGACAATGAGCAGTTCTTC
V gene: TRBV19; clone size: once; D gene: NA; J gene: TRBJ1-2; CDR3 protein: CASSTPDPFYGYTF; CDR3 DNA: TGTGCCAGTAGTACCCCGGACCCGTTCTATGGCTACACCTTC
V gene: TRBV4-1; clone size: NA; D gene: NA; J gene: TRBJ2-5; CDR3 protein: CASSQGGETQYF; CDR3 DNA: TGCGCCAGCAGCCAAGGGGGAGAGACCCAGTACTTC
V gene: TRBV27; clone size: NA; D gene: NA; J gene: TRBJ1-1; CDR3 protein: CASSLKGESLTEAFF; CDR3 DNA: TGTGCCAGCAGTTTAAAGGGAGAAAGCCTCACTGAAGCTTTCTTT
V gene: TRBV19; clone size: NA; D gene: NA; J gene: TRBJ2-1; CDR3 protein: CASSAGTWTYNEQFF; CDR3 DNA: TGTGCCAGTAGTGCCGGGACTTGGACCTACAATGAGCAGTTCTTC
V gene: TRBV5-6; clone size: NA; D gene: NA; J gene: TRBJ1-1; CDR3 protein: CASSLGQRAFF; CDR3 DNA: TGTGCCAGCAGCTTGGGACAGCGAGCTTTCTTT